The 8 T cell receptor beta chains presented below share a single source sample, sequenced in a study of identical twins' blood T cells. TCRdb recomputed calls from the 5' RACE reads with MiXCR, one row per CDR3 protein. Of around 380,000 distinct CDR3 sequences listed, approximately 30% are singletons. Sequencing input: PBMCs. The receptors stem from a woman aged 18-49 years in good health.

This clonotype was picked up a small number of times. This chain joins TRBV20-1 and TRBJ1-2; D gene unclear. The CDR3 loop spans 14 amino acids. Trimming left V 0 bases short and J 4 bases short, with 12 bases between. Germline assignment: CDR1 DFQATT and CDR2 SNEGSKA (reference sequence). In DNA, the CDR3 is TGCAGTGCTAGAGACCCTATCGTAGCCTATGGCTACACCTTC. Translated: CSARDPIVAYGYTF.

The gene calls are TRBV29-1 and TRBJ2-5; the match to TRBD2 covers 7 bases. The V and J ends lost 3 bases and 2 bases, in that order; junction bases with no gene match: 9. Germline CDR1 and CDR2: SQVTM and ANQGSEA. The CDR3 is 15 amino acids. The CDR3, as DNA: TGCAGCGTTGAGGGACTACCACAGAAACAAGAGACCCAGTACTTC. This codes for CSVEGLPQKQETQYF.

As regards this clonotype: Sequence at one end of the junction differs from germline and may be a read error. V usage is TRBV2 and J usage is TRBJ1-1; D is ambiguous. CDR3 length equals 15 residues. CDR1 SNHLY and CDR2 FYNNEI come from the germline V gene. This chain's CDR3 is CASSQGPREYTGAFF. Written as DNA, the CDR3 is TGTGCCAGCAGCCAAGGGCCCCGGGAGTACACTGGAGCTTTCTTT.

This clonotype was recorded a few times. The chain carries TRBV6-5 and TRBJ2-7; D uncertain. Trimming took off 0 bases at V and 2 bases at J, with 11 bases between the two ends. The germline V gene has CDR1 MNHEY and CDR2 SVGAGI. This CDR3 has 15 amino acids. The chain's CDR3 is CASSYSTLGAYEQYF. In DNA form, the CDR3 reads TGTGCCAGCAGTTACTCGACTCTTGGGGCCTACGAGCAGTACTTC.

Worth noting for this clonotype: Because it lacks the conserved phenylalanine or tryptophan at the end, this CDR3 is likely a read error. The gene calls are TRBV5-1 and TRBJ1-1, with no clear D. The CDR3 contains 15 residues. CDR1 is SGHRS, CDR2 YFSETQ, per germline. V lost 2 bases and J 5 bases, leaving 16 bases between the germline ends. CDR3 DNA sequence: TGCGCCAGCAGCTTAGCAAGAGCTCCTAGTACTGAAGCTTTCCTT. Amino acids: CASSLARAPSTEAFL.

This chain uses TRBV7-9 with TRBJ1-2; D perhaps matches TRBD1 (5 bases). This CDR3 region has 11 residues. V was trimmed by 4 bases and J by 8 bases, leaving 8 bases between them. The V gene's germline CDR1 is SEHNR and CDR2 FQNEAQ (reference sequence). CDR3 DNA: TGTGCCAGCAGCTCGGGGGTAGGCTACACCTTC. Translated, it gives CASSSGVGYTF.

This chain links TRBV14 with TRBJ1-1; a weak D match, TRBD1 (6 bases). Germline loops: CDR1 SGHDN, CDR2 FVKESK. V was pared by 2 bases and J by 2 bases, with 12 bases between. This CDR3 is 15 amino acids long. CDR3 bases: TGTGCCAGCAGCCAATTTTTGGGGGGCAACACTGAAGCTTTCTTT. The encoded protein is CASSQFLGGNTEAFF.

The rearrangement uses TRBV10-3 and TRBJ2-5, with D possibly being TRBD1 (6 bases). Trimming left V 0 bases short and J 6 bases short, with 14 bases between. CDR1 and CDR2 (germline): ENHRY, SYGVKD. The CDR3 spans 15 residues. The CDR3 region has the DNA TGTGCCATCAGTGAGTCAGACAGGTATCTGAAGACCCAGTACTTC. The encoded protein is CAISESDRYLKTQYF.